These T cell receptor beta chains were read from a single sample in a study of CD8 T cells in Susac syndrome. TCRdb ran MiXCR on the immunoSEQ multiplex PCR reads and lists one entry per CDR3 protein. The data contain hundreds of thousands of distinct CDR3 sequences, about 95% of them seen just once; the ten biggest clones take up 0.15% to 0.2%. Sequenced input: CD4+ T cells from PBMCs. The origin of the receptors is a human donor with Susac syndrome. The CDR3 runs from the conserved cysteine through the conserved F or W. A D gene is named only where the DNA matches it firmly. Clone size is given for some rows only: seen once, a few or many times, or a class if the clone is expanded.

abundance	v_gene	j_gene	d_gene	CDR3aa	CDR3nt
NA	TRBV2	TRBJ1-5	NA	CASSGQAHQPQHF	TGTGCCAGCAGCGGACAAGCCCATCAGCCCCAGCATTTT
NA	TRBV10-3	TRBJ1-6	TRBD1	CAIGRDRGNSPLHF	TGTGCCATCGGCCGGGACAGGGGAAATTCACCCCTCCACTTT
NA	TRBV5-4	TRBJ1-4	TRBD1	CASSSGQTTTNEKLFF	TGTGCCAGCAGCTCGGGACAGACGACAACTAATGAAAAACTGTTTTTT
NA	TRBV4-3	TRBJ1-1	NA	CASSPEALGAEAFF	TGCGCCAGCAGCCCCGAGGCGCTCGGGGCTGAAGCTTTCTTT
NA	TRBV6-4	TRBJ2-3	NA	CASSYPGPSFTDTQYF	TGTGCCAGCAGCTACCCCGGACCGTCTTTCACAGATACGCAGTATTTT
once	TRBV30	TRBJ1-1	NA	CAWSAGEGNTEAFF	TGTGCCTGGAGTGCAGGGGAGGGGAACACTGAAGCTTTCTTT
once	TRBV20-1	TRBJ2-2	NA	CSAIRAPGANAGELFF	TGCAGTGCCATAAGGGCCCCGGGGGCGAACGCCGGGGAGCTGTTTTTT
NA	TRBV7-6	TRBJ1-6	NA	CASSFSSVSPLHF	TGTGCCAGCAGCTTCTCATCGGTCTCACCCCTCCACTTT
NA	TRBV19	TRBJ1-2	TRBD1	CASMGQGAEGYTF	TGTGCCAGTATGGGACAGGGGGCAGAAGGCTACACCTTC
NA	TRBV20-1	TRBJ2-3	NA	CSARGERARAQYF	TGCAGTGCTAGAGGAGAGAGGGCGCGGGCGCAGTATTTT
once	TRBV30	TRBJ1-1	NA	CAWSGQAQSVAFF	TGTGCCTGGAGTGGGCAGGCCCAATCGGTAGCTTTCTTT
NA	TRBV29-1	TRBJ2-3	NA	CSVRLTDTQYF	TGCAGCGTTCGACTCACAGATACGCAGTATTTT
NA	TRBV30	TRBJ1-5	NA	CAWSGSEYGRQPQHF	TGTGCCTGGAGTGGGTCGGAATACGGAAGGCAGCCCCAGCATTTT
NA	TRBV7-2	TRBJ2-7	NA	CASSLVSSGQYF	TGTGCCAGCAGCTTAGTTTCAAGTGGGCAGTACTTC
NA	TRBV3-1	TRBJ2-5	NA	CASSQVLGETQYF	TGTGCCAGCAGCCAAGTCTTAGGAGAGACCCAGTACTTC
NA	TRBV7-3	TRBJ2-1	NA	CASSSVPSSYNEQFF	TGTGCCAGCAGCTCGGTCCCTAGCTCCTACAATGAGCAGTTCTTC
NA	TRBV6-2/TRBV6-3	TRBJ1-1	TRBD1	CASSYSRTGVNTEAFF	TGTGCCAGCAGTTACTCTCGGACAGGGGTGAACACTGAAGCTTTCTTT
NA	TRBV30	TRBJ1-6	NA	CAWSPQDSPLHF	TGTGCCTGGAGCCCACAGGACTCACCCCTCCACTTT
once	TRBV20-1	TRBJ2-7	TRBD1	CSALDRGSGEQYF	TGCAGTGCCCTGGACAGGGGATCTGGTGAGCAGTACTTC
NA	TRBV9	TRBJ1-2	NA	CASSVLDSGGHGYTF	TGTGCCAGCAGCGTTTTGGACAGTGGGGGCCATGGCTACACCTTC
NA	TRBV4-2	TRBJ1-5	TRBD1	CASSQDRGLGQPQHF	TGTGCCAGCAGCCAAGACAGGGGGCTTGGGCAGCCCCAGCATTTT
NA	TRBV25-1	TRBJ2-5	NA	CASSEFDGGETQYF	TGTGCCAGCAGTGAGTTCGATGGGGGGGAGACCCAGTACTTC
NA	TRBV29-1	TRBJ1-1	TRBD1	CSVAYDRALMNTEAFF	TGCAGCGTTGCCTATGACAGGGCTCTTATGAACACTGAAGCTTTCTTT
NA	TRBV29-1	TRBJ2-3	TRBD1	CSAGTGPHTDTQYF	TGCAGCGCCGGGACAGGCCCCCACACAGATACGCAGTATTTT
once	TRBV14	TRBJ1-2	NA	CASSPLLGGYTF	TGTGCCAGCAGCCCTCTCCTGGGAGGCTACACCTTC
NA	TRBV2	TRBJ2-1	TRBD2	CASWTSGGDNEQFF	TGTGCCAGCTGGACTAGCGGGGGAGACAATGAGCAGTTCTTC
NA	TRBV2	TRBJ2-6	NA	CARDDGSSGANVLTF	TGTGCCAGGGATGACGGGAGCTCTGGGGCCAACGTCCTGACTTTC
NA	TRBV5-1	TRBJ2-2	NA	CASKINTGELFF	TGCGCCAGCAAGATAAACACCGGGGAGCTGTTTTTT
NA	TRBV7-9	TRBJ2-7	NA	CASSLGDTGFVSYEQYF	TGTGCCAGCAGCTTAGGGGATACAGGGTTTGTCTCCTACGAGCAGTACTTC
once	TRBV11-3	TRBJ1-2	TRBD1	CASSPGGTANYGYTF	TGTGCCAGCAGCCCCGGAGGGACAGCTAACTATGGCTACACCTTC
NA	TRBV27	TRBJ2-3	NA	CASSLNWAADTQYF	TGTGCCAGCAGTTTAAACTGGGCGGCAGATACGCAGTATTTT
NA	TRBV20-1	TRBJ1-2	NA	CSAGAGSLSNYGYTF	TGCAGTGCGGGGGCGGGGTCCCTCTCTAACTATGGCTACACCTTC
NA	TRBV14	TRBJ2-7	NA	CASSQELYEQYF	TGTGCCAGCAGCCAAGAGTTATACGAGCAGTACTTC
NA	TRBV19	TRBJ2-5	NA	CASSSRGRETQYF	TGTGCCAGTAGTAGTAGGGGAAGAGAGACCCAGTACTTC
NA	TRBV5-6	TRBJ1-1	NA	CASSPSASVEAFF	TGTGCCAGCAGCCCCTCCGCCTCGGTTGAAGCTTTCTTT
NA	TRBV4-3	TRBJ2-1	NA	CASSQDVTVGYNEQFF	TGCGCCAGCAGCCAAGACGTGACAGTGGGATACAATGAGCAGTTCTTC
NA	TRBV18	TRBJ2-2	NA	CASATATNTGELFF	TGTGCCAGCGCTACGGCCACGAACACCGGGGAGCTGTTTTTT
NA	TRBV12-3/TRBV12-4	TRBJ1-2	NA	CASSGDGPYGYTF	TGTGCCAGCAGTGGAGACGGACCCTATGGCTACACCTTC
NA	TRBV5-8	TRBJ2-5	NA	CASSLRTRQETQYF	TGTGCCAGCAGCTTGAGGACACGTCAAGAGACCCAGTACTTC
NA	TRBV28	TRBJ1-5	NA	CASSPPRFEAQHF	TGTGCCAGCAGCCCCCCACGGTTCGAAGCCCAGCATTTT
NA	TRBV7-9	TRBJ1-1	TRBD1	CASSRGQGNAEAFF	TGTGCCAGCAGCCGGGGACAGGGGAACGCTGAAGCTTTCTTT
once	TRBV20-1	TRBJ1-5	NA	CSARKPRMGNQPQHF	TGCAGTGCTAGAAAACCCCGTATGGGCAATCAGCCCCAGCATTTT
NA	TRBV20-1	TRBJ2-3	TRBD2	CSATPGLPTDTQYF	TGCAGTGCTACCCCGGGACTACCCACAGATACGCAGTATTTT
NA	TRBV2	TRBJ2-5	NA	CASRNRVEETQYF	TGTGCCAGCAGGAACAGGGTGGAGGAGACCCAGTACTTC
NA	TRBV30	TRBJ2-7	NA	CAWSVGVSYEQYF	TGTGCCTGGAGTGTAGGTGTCTCCTACGAGCAGTACTTC
NA	TRBV3-1	TRBJ2-7	NA	CASSRGTASYLEQYF	TGTGCCAGCAGCCGTGGGACGGCGAGCTATCTGGAGCAGTACTTC
NA	TRBV30	TRBJ2-7	TRBD2	CAWSPGLAVLGRYEQYF	TGTGCCTGGAGCCCGGGACTAGCGGTTTTGGGACGCTACGAGCAGTACTTC
NA	TRBV28	TRBJ2-7	NA	CASSPPSLNEQYF	TGTGCCAGCAGCCCCCCGTCTTTGAACGAGCAGTACTTC
NA	TRBV29-1	TRBJ2-1	TRBD2	CSAELLAGAPNEQFF	TGCAGCGCAGAATTACTAGCGGGGGCCCCCAATGAGCAGTTCTTC
few	TRBV7-3	TRBJ2-1	NA	CASSLTWGDGEQFF	TGTGCCAGCAGCTTAACGTGGGGAGATGGGGAGCAGTTCTTC
NA	TRBV5-1	TRBJ2-1	TRBD2	CASMAELAGDNEQFF	TGCGCCAGCATGGCGGAACTAGCGGGGGACAATGAGCAGTTCTTC
NA	TRBV20-1	TRBJ1-1	NA	CSARDTGVGYDTEAFF	TGCAGTGCTAGAGATACCGGAGTGGGTTATGACACTGAAGCTTTCTTT
NA	TRBV20-1	TRBJ1-2	NA	CSAINSPQVVYGYTF	TGCAGTGCTATAAATTCTCCTCAGGTGGTCTATGGCTACACCTTC
NA	TRBV9	TRBJ1-2	TRBD1	CASSEDRGYGYTF	TGTGCCAGCAGCGAGGACAGGGGATATGGCTACACCTTC
once	TRBV15	TRBJ1-1	NA	CATSRAEFGGDEAEAFF	TGTGCCACCAGCAGAGCTGAGTTCGGGGGAGATGAAGCTGAAGCTTTCTTT
few	TRBV29-1	TRBJ1-6	TRBD1	CSVAGGRGSPLHF	TGCAGCGTCGCAGGGGGCCGTGGCTCACCCCTCCACTTT
NA	TRBV6-2/TRBV6-3	TRBJ2-5	NA	CASSTDPPETQYF	TGTGCCAGCAGTACGGACCCACCGGAGACCCAGTACTTC